The rows below give T cell receptor beta chains drawn from one sample of a study of T-cell memory formation after mild COVID-19. MiXCR, run by TCRdb on the 5' RACE reads, gives a single entry per CDR3 protein. The sample gives roughly 13,000 distinct CDR3 sequences, about 20% of which show up once; 45% to 50% is in the top ten. Sequencing was done on a sample of PBMCs or a T cell subset sorted from them (not recorded which). The origin of the receptors is an adult woman who had mild COVID-19 (a few samples of this study predate the infection). Cell type and time point are not known. Each CDR3 is given with its conserved first and last residue. A D gene is named only where the DNA matches it firmly. A row's size may be missing; if present it is once, few, many or a size class.

j_call d_call v_call clone_size cdr3_nt cdr3_aa
TRBJ2-1 TRBD1 TRBV5-1 few TGCGCCAGCAGCTCCTCGGACAGGGAGCAGTTCTTC CASSSSDREQFF
TRBJ1-5 TRBD1 TRBV24-1 NA TGTGCCACCAGTGGTTATAAGGGGACAGGCAATCAGCCCCAGCATTTT CATSGYKGTGNQPQHF
TRBJ2-3 TRBD2 TRBV4-2 NA TGTGCCAGCATTAGAGCGGGGGCGATTAGCACAGATACGCAGTATTTT CASIRAGAISTDTQYF
TRBJ1-3 NA TRBV20-1 many TGCAGTGCTAGAGGGGCAGCTGCCTCTGGAAACACCATATATTTT CSARGAAASGNTIYF
TRBJ1-2 TRBD1 TRBV12-3/TRBV12-4 many TGTGCCAGCAGTTTAGCGACTGGACAGGGCTATGGCTACACCTTC CASSLATGQGYGYTF
TRBJ2-7 NA TRBV20-1 NA TGCAGTGGGGTATCGGGGGACACCTACGAGCAGTACTTC CSGVSGDTYEQYF
TRBJ2-1 NA TRBV11-2 many TGTGCCAGCAGCTTATTGCGGACCTACAATGAGCAGTTCTTC CASSLLRTYNEQFF
TRBJ2-7 TRBD2 TRBV14 many TGTGCCAGCAGCCAAGATTATTGGCGGGAGGGCCGATACGAGCAGTACTTC CASSQDYWREGRYEQYF
TRBJ1-1 NA TRBV7-2 many TGTGCCAGCAGCTTAGAACCGGGGATGAACACTGAAGCTTTCTTT CASSLEPGMNTEAFF
TRBJ2-1 NA TRBV12-3/TRBV12-4 many TGTGCCAGCACTTCTCAGGGGATTGAGCAGTTCTTC CASTSQGIEQFF
TRBJ1-5 TRBD1 TRBV2 many TGTGCCAGCAGTTCAACAGGGGTTGGATATCAGCCCCAGCATTTT CASSSTGVGYQPQHF
TRBJ2-3 NA TRBV5-1 many TGCGCCAGCAGCTTAAACCCCCGAGTGGCAGGGGTTTTGTTGGAAACAGATACGCAGTATTTT CASSLNPRVAGVLLETDTQYF